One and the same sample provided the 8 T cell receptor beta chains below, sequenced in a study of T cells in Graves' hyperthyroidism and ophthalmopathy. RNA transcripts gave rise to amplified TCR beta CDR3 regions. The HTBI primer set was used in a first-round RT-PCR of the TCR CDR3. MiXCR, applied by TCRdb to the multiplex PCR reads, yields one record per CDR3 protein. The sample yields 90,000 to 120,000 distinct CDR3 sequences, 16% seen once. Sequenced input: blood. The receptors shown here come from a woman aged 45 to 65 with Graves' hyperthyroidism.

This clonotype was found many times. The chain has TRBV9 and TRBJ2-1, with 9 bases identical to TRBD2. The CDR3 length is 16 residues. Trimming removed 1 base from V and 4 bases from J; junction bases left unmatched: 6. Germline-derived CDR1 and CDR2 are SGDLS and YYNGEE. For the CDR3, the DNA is TGTGCCAGCAGCGTATGGGCGACTAGCGGATACAATGAGCAGTTCTTC. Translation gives CASSVWATSGYNEQFF.

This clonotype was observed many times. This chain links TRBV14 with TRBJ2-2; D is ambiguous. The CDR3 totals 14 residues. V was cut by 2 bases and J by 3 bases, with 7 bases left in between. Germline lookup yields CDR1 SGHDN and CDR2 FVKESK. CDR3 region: CASSQIYHTGELFF. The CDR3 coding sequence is TGTGCCAGCAGCCAAATCTACCACACCGGGGAGCTGTTTTTT.

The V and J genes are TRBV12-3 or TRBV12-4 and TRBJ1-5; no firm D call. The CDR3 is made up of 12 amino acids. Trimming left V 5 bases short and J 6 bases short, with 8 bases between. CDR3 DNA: TGTGCCAGCAGTGATCCCCCTCAGCCCCAGCATTTT. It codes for CASSDPPQPQHF.

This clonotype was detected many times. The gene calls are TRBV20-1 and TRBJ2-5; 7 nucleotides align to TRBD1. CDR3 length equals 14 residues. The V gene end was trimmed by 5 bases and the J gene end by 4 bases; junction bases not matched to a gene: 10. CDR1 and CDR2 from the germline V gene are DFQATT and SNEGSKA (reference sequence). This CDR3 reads CSASRQGGLETQYF. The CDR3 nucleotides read TGCAGTGCTTCCCGACAGGGCGGCCTAGAGACCCAGTACTTC.

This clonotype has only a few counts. The CDR3 region has the DNA TGCGCCAGCAGCTTGAGTGGTCTGGGGACGTACAATGAGCAGTTCTTC. Translating gives CASSLSGLGTYNEQFF. The rearrangement joins TRBV5-1 to TRBJ2-1; D tentatively fits TRBD1 or TRBD2 (5 bases each). V was cut by 1 base and J by 4 bases, with 15 bases left in between. Germline CDR1 reads SGHRS; CDR2 reads YFSETQ. This CDR3 has 16 residues.

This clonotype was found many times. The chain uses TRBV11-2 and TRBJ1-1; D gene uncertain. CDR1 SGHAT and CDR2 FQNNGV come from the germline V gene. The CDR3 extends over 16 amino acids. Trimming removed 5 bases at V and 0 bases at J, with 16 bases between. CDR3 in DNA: TGTGCCAGCAGCGGCGGCTGGAGTGTCATGAACACTGAAGCTTTCTTT. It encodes CASSGGWSVMNTEAFF. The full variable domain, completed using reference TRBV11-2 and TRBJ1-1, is EAGVAQSPRYKIIEKRQSVAFWCNPISGHATLYWYQQILGQGPKLLIQFQNNGVVDDSQLPKDRFSAERLKGVDSTLKIQPAKLEDSAVYLCASSGGWSVMNTEAFFGQGTRLTVV.

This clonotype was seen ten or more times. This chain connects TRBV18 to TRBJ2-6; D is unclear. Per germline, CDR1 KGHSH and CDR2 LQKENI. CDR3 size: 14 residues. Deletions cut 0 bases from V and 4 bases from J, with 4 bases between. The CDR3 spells CASSPPSGANVLTF. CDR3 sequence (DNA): TGTGCCAGCTCACCACCATCCGGGGCCAACGTCCTGACTTTC. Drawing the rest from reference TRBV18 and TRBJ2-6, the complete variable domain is NAGVMQNPRHLVRRRGQEARLRCSPMKGHSHVYWYRQLPEEGLKFMVYLQKENIIDESGMPKERFSAEFPKEGPSILRIQQVVRGDSAAYFCASSPPSGANVLTFGAGSRLTVL.

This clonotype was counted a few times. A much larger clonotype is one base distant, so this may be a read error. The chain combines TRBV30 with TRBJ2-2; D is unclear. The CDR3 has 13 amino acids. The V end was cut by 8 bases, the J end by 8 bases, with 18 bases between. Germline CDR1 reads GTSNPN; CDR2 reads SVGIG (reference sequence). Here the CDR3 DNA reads TGTGCCCGGTCCGCGACCCCAAAGGGGGAGCTGTTTTTT. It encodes CARSATPKGELFF.